This T cell receptor (beta chain) is from a study of cytomegalovirus exposure and HLA in healthy donors. Study-level findings and limits: Later analysis suggested most CMV-associated TCR beta chains were HLA-restricted. Later analysis revealed greater clonal expansion in HLA-associated TCR beta chains than in equally common others. Links to common viral pathogens appeared, in a later analysis, for several of the most significant clusters. It was about 180 TCR beta chains that were listed as cytomegalovirus-associated.

The PCR ran on 60 Vbeta and 13 Jbeta primers. Sequenced by immunoSEQ multiplex PCR; TCRdb stores in-frame clones only, minus some. The sample contains about 190,000 clones, just under 75% of which appear only once. Points on this clone: Its antigen remains unknown.

Looked up from germline, CDR1 is PRHDT and CDR2 is FYEKMQ (reference sequence). The trim removed 5 bases at V and 6 bases at J, leaving 6 bases unmatched. The CDR3 has 15 residues. Sequences were obtained from PBMCs. The sequence was collected from a man younger than 45 in good health and CMV-seropositive. The genes are TRBV13 and TRBJ2-1, with 11 bases matching TRBD2. The CDR3 DNA reads TGTGCCAGCAGCCTCCTTAGCGGGGGGGCCAATGAGCAGTTCTTC. This codes for CASSLLSGGANEQFF.